The entry below gives a single T cell receptor (beta chain) sequence along with its context. These data come from a study of blood T cell repertoires in COVID-19. Background on the study: Two negative PCRs, clearance, or symptom resolution were required of recovered Cohort 3 donors. The United States, Italy and Spain were the sources of the acute and convalescent COVID-19 samples.

Authors' analysis steps: By means of reference gene primer amplification, nucleated cell counts were estimated. Using immunoSEQ multiplex PCR, the repertoire was profiled, and TCRdb retains in-frame clones only, with some absent. The DNA gave D and trimming, while V, J and clone size come from that table. The data contain about 360,000 clones, about 87% of them singletons. The V gene end was trimmed by 2 bases and the J gene end by 6 bases; junction bases not matched to a gene: 7. The CDR3 spans 16 residues. The germline gives CDR1 MGHRA, CDR2 YSYEKL. The chain uses TRBV4-1 and TRBJ2-2, with 9 bases aligning to TRBD1. Material: PBMCs or T cells enriched from blood (not recorded which). The origin of this receptor is a man between 40 and 49 years old in a cohort exposed to, infected with or recovered from COVID-19 (not recorded which). CDR3 DNA sequence: TGCGCCAGCAGCCAAACCGGGACAGGGTTATCCGGGGAGCTGTTTTTT. Translated: CASSQTGTGLSGELFF.